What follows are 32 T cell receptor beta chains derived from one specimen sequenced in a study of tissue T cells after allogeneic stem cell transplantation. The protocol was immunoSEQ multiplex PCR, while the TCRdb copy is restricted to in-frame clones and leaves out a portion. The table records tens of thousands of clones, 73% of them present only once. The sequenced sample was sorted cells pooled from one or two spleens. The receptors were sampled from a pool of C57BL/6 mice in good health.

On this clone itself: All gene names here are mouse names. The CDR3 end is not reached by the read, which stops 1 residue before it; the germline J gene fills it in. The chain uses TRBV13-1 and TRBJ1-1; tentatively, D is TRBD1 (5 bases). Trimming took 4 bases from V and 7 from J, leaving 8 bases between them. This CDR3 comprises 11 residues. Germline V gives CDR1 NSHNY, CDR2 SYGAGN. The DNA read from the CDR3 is TGTGCCAGCAGTTCCGGGGGAGAAGTCTTC. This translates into CASSSGGEVF. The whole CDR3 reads CASSSGGEVFF.

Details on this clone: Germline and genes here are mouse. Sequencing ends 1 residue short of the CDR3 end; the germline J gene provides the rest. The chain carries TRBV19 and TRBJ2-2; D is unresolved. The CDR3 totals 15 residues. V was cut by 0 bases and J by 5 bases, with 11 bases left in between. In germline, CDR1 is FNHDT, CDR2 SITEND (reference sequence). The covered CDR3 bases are TGTGCCAGCAGTATAGAGGCGGGTAGAACCGGGCAGCTCTAC. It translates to CASSIEAGRTGQLY. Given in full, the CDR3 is CASSIEAGRTGQLYF.

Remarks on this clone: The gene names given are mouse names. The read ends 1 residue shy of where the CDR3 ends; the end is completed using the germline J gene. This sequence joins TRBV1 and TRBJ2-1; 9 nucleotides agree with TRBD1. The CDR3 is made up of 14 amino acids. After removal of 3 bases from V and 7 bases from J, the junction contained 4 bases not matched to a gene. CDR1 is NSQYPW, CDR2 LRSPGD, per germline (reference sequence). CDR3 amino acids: CTCSADRGWAEQFF. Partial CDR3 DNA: TGCACCTGCAGTGCCGACAGGGGGTGGGCTGAGCAGTTC.

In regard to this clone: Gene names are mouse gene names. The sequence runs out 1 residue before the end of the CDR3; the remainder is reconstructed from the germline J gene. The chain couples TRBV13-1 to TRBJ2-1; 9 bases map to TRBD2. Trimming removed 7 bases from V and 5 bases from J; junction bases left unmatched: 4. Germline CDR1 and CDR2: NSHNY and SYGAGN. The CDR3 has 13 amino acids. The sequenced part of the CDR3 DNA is TGTGCCAGCGCCTGGGGGGGGAATGCTGAGCAGTTC. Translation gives CASAWGGNAEQF. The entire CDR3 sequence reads CASAWGGNAEQFF.

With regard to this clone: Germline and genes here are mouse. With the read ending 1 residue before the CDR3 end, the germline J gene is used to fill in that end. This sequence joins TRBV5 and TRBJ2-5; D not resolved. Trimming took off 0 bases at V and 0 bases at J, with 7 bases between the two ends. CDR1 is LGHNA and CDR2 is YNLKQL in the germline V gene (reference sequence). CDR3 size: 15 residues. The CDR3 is CASSQDGVNQDTQYF. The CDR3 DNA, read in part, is TGTGCCAGCAGCCAAGATGGAGTTAACCAAGACACCCAGTAC.

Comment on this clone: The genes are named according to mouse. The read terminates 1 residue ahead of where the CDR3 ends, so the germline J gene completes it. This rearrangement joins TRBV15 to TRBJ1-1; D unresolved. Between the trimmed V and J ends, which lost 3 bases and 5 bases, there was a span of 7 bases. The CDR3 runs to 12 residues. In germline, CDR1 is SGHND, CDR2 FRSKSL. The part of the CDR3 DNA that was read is TGTGCCAGCAGTTTGTCCGGGACAGAAGTCTTC. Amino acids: CASSLSGTEVF. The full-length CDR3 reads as CASSLSGTEVFF.

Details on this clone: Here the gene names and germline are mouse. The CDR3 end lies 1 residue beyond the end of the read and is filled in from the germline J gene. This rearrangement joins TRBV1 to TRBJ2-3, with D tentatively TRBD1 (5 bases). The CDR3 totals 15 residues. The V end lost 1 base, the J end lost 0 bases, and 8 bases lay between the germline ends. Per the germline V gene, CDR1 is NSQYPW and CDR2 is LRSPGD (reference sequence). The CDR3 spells CTCSAVRDSAETLYF. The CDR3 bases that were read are TGCACCTGCAGTGCAGTCAGGGATAGTGCAGAAACGCTGTAT.

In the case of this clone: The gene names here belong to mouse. The sequenced part of the CDR3 DNA is TGTGCCAGCAGCCATCCACTGGGGGGGCTAAACACCGGGCAGCTCTAC. It specifies CASSHPLGGLNTGQLY. The CDR3 in full is CASSHPLGGLNTGQLYF. The chain joins TRBV2 to TRBJ2-2; the match to TRBD2 covers 11 bases. The CDR3 end falls 1 residue outside the read, so it is completed with the germline J gene. CDR1 and CDR2 (germline): LGHNA, YSYQKL. The ends lost 3 bases at V and 1 base at J; junction bases unmatched: 4. The CDR3 totals 17 residues.

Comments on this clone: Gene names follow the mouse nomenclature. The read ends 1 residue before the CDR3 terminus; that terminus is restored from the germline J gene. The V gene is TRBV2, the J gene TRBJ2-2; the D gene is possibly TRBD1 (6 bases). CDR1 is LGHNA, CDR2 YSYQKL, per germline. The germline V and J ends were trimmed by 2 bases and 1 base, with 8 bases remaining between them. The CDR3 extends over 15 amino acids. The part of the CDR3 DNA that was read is TGTGCCAGCAGCCAACCGGGACAAAACACCGGGCAGCTCTAC. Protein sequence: CASSQPGQNTGQLY. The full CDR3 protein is CASSQPGQNTGQLYF.

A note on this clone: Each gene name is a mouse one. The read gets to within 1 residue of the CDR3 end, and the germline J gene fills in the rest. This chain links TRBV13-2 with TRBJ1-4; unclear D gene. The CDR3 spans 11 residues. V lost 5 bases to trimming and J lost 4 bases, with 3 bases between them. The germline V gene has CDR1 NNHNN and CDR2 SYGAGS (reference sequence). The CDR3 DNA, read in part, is TGTGCCAGCGGGAGCAACGAAAGATTATTT. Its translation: CASGSNERLF. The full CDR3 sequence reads CASGSNERLFF.

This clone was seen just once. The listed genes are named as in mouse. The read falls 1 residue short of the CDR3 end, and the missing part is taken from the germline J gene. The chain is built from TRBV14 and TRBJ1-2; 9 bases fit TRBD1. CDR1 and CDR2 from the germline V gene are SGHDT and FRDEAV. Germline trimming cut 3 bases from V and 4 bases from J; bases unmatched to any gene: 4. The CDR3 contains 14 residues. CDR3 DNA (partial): TGTGCCAGCAGTTCAGGACAGGGGTTCTCCGACTACACC. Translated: CASSSGQGFSDYT. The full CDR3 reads CASSSGQGFSDYTF.

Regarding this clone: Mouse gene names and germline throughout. CDR3 DNA, as far as it was read: TGTGCCAGCAGTCTGTCTTGGGGAAACGAAAGATTATTT. This translates into CASSLSWGNERLF. In full, the CDR3 reads CASSLSWGNERLFF. The chain is built from TRBV26 and TRBJ1-4, with unresolved D. The CDR3 goes on 1 residue after the read ends, and that part is filled in from the germline J gene. This CDR3 has 14 amino acids. CDR1 and CDR2 (germline): KGHPV, FQNQEV (reference sequence). The V and J ends lost 0 bases and 5 bases respectively, with 7 bases between them.

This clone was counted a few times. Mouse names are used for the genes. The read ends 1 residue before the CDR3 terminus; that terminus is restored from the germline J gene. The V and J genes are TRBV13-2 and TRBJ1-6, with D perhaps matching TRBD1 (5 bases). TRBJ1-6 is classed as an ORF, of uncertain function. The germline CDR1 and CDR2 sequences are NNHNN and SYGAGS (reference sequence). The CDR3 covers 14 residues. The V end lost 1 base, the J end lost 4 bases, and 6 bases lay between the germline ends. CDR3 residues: CASGDQGYNSPLYF. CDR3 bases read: TGTGCCAGCGGTGATCAGGGTTATAATTCGCCCCTCTAC.

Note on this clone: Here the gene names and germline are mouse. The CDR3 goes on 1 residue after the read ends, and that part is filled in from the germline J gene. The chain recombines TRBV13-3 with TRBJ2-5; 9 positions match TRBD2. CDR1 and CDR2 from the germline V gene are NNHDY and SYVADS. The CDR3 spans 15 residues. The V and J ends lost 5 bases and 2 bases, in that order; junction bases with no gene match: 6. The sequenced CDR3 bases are TGTGCCAGCAGCCCTCGACTGGGGGTCCAAGACACCCAGTAC. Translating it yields CASSPRLGVQDTQY. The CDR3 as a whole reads CASSPRLGVQDTQYF.

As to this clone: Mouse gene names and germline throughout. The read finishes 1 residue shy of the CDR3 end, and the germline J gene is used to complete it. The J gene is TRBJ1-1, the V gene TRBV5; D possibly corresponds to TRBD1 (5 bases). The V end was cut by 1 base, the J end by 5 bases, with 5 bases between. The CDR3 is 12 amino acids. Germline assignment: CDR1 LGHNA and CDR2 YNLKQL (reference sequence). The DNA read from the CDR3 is TGTGCCAGCAGCCAAGGGACAACAGAAGTCTTC. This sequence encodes CASSQGTTEVF. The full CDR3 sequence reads CASSQGTTEVFF.

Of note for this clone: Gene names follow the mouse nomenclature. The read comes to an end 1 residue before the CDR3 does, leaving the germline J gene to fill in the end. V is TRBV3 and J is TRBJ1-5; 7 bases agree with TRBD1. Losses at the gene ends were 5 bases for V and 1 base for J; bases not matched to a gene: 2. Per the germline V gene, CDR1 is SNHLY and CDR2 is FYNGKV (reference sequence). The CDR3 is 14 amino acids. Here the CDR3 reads CASSPTGNNQAPLF. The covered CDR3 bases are TGTGCCAGCAGCCCGACAGGGAACAACCAGGCTCCGCTT.

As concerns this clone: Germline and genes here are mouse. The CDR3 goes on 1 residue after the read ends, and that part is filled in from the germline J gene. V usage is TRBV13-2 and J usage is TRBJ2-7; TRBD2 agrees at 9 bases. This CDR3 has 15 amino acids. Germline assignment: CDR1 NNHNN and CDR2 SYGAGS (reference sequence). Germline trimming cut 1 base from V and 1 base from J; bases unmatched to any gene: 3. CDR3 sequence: CASGDQGLGSYEQYF. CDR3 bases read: TGTGCCAGCGGTGATCAAGGACTGGGGTCCTATGAACAGTAC.

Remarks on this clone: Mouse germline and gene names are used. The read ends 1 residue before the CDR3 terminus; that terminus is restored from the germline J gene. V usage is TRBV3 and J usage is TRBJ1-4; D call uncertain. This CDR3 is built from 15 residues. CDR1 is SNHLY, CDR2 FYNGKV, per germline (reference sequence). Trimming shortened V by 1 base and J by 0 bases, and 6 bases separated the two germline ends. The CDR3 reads CASSLGLISNERLFF. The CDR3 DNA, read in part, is TGTGCCAGCAGCTTAGGATTGATTTCCAACGAAAGATTATTT.

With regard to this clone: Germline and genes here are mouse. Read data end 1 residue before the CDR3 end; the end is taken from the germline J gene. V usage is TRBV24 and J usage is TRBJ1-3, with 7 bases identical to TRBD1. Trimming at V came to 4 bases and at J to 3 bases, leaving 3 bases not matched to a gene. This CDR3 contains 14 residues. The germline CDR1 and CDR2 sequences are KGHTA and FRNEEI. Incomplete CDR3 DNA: TGTGCCAGCAGTCCCGACAGGGTTGGAAATACGCTCTAT. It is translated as CASSPDRVGNTLY. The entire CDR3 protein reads CASSPDRVGNTLYF.

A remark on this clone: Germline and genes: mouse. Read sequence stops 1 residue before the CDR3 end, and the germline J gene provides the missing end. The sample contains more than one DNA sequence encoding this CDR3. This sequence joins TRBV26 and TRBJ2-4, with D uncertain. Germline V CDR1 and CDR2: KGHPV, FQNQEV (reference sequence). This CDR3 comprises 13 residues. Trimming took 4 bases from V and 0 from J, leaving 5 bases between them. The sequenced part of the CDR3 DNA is TGTGCCAGCAGTCCCAGTAGTCAAAACACCTTGTAC. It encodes CASSPSSQNTLY. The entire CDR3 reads CASSPSSQNTLYF.

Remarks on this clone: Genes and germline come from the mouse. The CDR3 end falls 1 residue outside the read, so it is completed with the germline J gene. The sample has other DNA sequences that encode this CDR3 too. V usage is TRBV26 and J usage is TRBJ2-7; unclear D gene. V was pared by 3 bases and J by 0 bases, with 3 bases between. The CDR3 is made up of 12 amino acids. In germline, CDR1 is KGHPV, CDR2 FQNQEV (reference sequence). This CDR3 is CASSLSSYEQYF. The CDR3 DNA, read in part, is TGTGCCAGCAGTCTTAGCTCCTATGAACAGTAC.

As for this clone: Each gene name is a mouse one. This chain's CDR3 is CASGDRDTEVFF. CDR3 DNA, as far as it was read: TGTGCCAGCGGTGACAGGGACACAGAAGTCTTC. The rearrangement joins TRBV13-2 to TRBJ1-1, with D possibly TRBD1 on 5 matching bases. The read terminates 1 residue before the CDR3 end, so the remaining end is supplied by the germline J gene. Germline values: CDR1 NNHNN, CDR2 SYGAGS (reference sequence). V lost 2 bases, J lost 3 bases, and 5 bases lay in between. The CDR3 has 12 residues.

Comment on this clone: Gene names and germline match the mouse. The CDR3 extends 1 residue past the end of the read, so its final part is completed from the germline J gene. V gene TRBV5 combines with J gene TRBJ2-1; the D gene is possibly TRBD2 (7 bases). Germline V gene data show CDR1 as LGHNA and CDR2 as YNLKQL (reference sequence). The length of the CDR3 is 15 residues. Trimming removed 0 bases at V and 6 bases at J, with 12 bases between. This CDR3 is CASSQDWGAGAEQFF. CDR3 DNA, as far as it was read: TGTGCCAGCAGCCAAGATTGGGGGGCGGGTGCTGAGCAGTTC.

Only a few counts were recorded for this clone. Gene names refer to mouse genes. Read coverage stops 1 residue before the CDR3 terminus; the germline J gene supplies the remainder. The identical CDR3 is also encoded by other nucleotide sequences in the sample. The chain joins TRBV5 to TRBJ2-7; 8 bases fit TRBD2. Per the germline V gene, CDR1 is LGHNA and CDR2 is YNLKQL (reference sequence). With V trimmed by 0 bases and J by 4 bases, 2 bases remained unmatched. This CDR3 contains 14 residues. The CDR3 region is CASSQDPGGYEQYF. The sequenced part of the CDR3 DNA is TGTGCCAGCAGCCAAGATCCTGGGGGGTATGAACAGTAC.

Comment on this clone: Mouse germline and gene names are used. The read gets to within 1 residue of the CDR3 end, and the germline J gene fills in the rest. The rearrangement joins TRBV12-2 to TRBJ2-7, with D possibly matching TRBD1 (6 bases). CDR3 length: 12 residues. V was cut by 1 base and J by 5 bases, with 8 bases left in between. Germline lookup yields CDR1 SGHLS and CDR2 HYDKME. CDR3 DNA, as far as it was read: TGTGCCAGCTCTCTGTCAGGGGATGAACAGTAC. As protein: CASSLSGDEQY. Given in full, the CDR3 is CASSLSGDEQYF.

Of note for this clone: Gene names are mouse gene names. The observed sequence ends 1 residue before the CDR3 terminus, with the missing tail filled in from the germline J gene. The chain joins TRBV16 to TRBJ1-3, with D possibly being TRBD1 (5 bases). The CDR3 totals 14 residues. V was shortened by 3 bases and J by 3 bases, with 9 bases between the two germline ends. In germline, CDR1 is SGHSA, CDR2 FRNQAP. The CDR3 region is CASSLGGGGNTLYF. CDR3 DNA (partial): TGTGCAAGCAGCTTGGGGGGAGGTGGAAATACGCTCTAT.

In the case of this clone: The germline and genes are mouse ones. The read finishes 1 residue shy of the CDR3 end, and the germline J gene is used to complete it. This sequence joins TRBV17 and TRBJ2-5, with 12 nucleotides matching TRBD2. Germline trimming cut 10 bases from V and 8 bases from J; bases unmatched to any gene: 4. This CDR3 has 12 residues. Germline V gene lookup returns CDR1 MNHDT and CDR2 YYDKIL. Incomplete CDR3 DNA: TGTGCTACCCGGGACTGGGGGGCCACCCAGTAC. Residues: CATRDWGATQY. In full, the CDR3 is CATRDWGATQYF.

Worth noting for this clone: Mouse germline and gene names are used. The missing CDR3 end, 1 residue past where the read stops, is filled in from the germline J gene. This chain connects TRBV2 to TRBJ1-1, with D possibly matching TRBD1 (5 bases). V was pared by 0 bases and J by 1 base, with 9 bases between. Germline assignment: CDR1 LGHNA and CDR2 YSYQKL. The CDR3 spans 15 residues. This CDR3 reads CASSQERQGNTEVFF. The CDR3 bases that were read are TGTGCCAGCAGCCAAGAAAGGCAGGGGAACACAGAAGTCTTC. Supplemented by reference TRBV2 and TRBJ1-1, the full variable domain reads DPKIIQKPKYLVAVTGSEKILICEQYLGHNAMYWYRQSAKKPLEFMFSYSYQKLMDNQTASSRFQPQSSKKNHLDLQITALKPDDSATYFCASSQERQGNTEVFFGKGTRLTVV.

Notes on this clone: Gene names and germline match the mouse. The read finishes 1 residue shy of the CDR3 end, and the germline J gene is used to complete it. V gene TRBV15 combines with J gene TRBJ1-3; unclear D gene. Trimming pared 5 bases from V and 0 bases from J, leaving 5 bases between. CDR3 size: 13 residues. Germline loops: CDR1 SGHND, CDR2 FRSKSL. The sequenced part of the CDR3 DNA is TGTGCCAGCAGTGCAGATTCTGGAAATACGCTCTAT. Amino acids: CASSADSGNTLY. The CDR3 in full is CASSADSGNTLYF.

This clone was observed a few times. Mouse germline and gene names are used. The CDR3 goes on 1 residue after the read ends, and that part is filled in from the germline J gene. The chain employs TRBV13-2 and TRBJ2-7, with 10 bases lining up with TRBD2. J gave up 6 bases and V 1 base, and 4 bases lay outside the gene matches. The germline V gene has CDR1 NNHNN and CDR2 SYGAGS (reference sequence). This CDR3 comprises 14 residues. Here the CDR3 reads CASGDWLGGREQYF. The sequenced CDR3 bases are TGTGCCAGCGGTGATTGGCTGGGGGGGCGTGAACAGTAC.

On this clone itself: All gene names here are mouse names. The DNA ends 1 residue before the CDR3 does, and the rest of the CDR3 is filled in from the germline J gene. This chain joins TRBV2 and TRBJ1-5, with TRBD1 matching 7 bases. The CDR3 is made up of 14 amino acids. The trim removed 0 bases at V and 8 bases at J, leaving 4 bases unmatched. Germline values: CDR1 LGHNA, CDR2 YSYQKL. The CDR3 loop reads CASSQDGRGEAPLF. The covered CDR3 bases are TGTGCCAGCAGCCAAGATGGCAGGGGGGAGGCTCCGCTT. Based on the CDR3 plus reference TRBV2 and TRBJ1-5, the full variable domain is DPKIIQKPKYLVAVTGSEKILICEQYLGHNAMYWYRQSAKKPLEFMFSYSYQKLMDNQTASSRFQPQSSKKNHLDLQITALKPDDSATYFCASSQDGRGEAPLFGEGTRLSVL.

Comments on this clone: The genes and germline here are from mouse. CDR3 loop: CASSIRTGGYEQYF. Partial CDR3 DNA: TGTGCCAGCTCTATCAGGACTGGGGGGTATGAACAGTAC. This sequence joins TRBV12-1 and TRBJ2-7, with 11 positions matching TRBD2. With the read ending 1 residue before the CDR3 end, the germline J gene is used to fill in that end. The V gene end was trimmed by 3 bases and the J gene end by 4 bases; junction bases not matched to a gene: 4. Looked up from germline, CDR1 is SGHSN and CDR2 is HYEKVE. This CDR3 region has 14 residues.